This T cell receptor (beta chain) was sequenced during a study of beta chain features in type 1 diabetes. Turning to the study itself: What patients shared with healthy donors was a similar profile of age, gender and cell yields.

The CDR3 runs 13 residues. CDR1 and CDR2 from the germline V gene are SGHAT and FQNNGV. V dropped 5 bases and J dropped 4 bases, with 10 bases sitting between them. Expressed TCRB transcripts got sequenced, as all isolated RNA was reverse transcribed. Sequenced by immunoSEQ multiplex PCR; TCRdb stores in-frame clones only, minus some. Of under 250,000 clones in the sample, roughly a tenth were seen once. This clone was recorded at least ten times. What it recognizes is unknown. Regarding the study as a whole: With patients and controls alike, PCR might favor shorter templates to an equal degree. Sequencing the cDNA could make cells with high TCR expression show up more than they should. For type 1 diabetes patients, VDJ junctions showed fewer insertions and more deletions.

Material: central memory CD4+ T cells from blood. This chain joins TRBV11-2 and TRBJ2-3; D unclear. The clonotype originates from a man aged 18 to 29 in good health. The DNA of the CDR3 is TGTGCCAGCAGCCGACTGGTTGCAGATACGCAGTATTTT. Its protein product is CASSRLVADTQYF.